Reported below is one T cell receptor beta chain. Reverse transcription of about 0.5 to 1 ug RNA was performed with random hexamers. TCRdb re-called the immunoSEQ multiplex PCR reads with MiXCR, one entry per CDR3 protein. This sample has about 150,000 distinct CDR3 sequences, with about 95% found just once. The sample comes from a study of CD8 T cells in Susac syndrome. Sequencing of TCR beta covered CD8+ and CD4+ T cells obtained from blood. The CDR3 covers 12 residues. Germline V gene data show CDR1 as SQVTM and CDR2 as ANQGSEA. V trimming: 8 bases; J trimming: 3 bases; junction bases outside the gene matches: 5.

The sequence was collected from a human donor with Susac syndrome. V is TRBV29-1 and J is TRBJ2-7; TRBD1 aligns across 9 bases. Sequenced sample: CD4+ T cells from PBMCs. DNA of the CDR3: TGCAGCACAAGGACAGGGGTCTACGAGCAGTACTTC. This gives the protein CSTRTGVYEQYF.